One T cell receptor beta chain is described in this entry. Its specificity is unknown. Data came from immunoSEQ multiplex PCR; TCRdb stores just in-frame clones and leaves some out. This sample has 100,000 to 150,000 clones; 88% occur once, and the top ten carry 5% to 6%. The sample belongs to a study of T cell responses to AZD1222 COVID-19 vaccine. Whole-study results and caveats: Spike was spanned by vaccine-associated CD4 TCRs, with dominance at 160-218 and 743-854. The donor group comprised mostly white British people and more females; the analysis possibly underestimated clonal diversity. Baseline seropositivity occurred in only a handful of AZD1222 recipients. Targeting of unmutated variant regions was reportedly seen in nearly half of spike-specific TCRs.

V gave up 5 bases and J gave up 3 bases; unmatched junction bases: 4. CDR1 is SQVTM and CDR2 is ANQGSEA in the germline V gene. This CDR3 region has 15 residues. The chain carries TRBV29-1 and TRBJ2-3, with TRBD2 matching over 14 bases. This clonotype originated in an adult in good health. The source material was peripheral blood, sampled on day 0 of AZD1222 vaccination. CDR3 amino acids: CSVLGLAGETDTQYF. The DNA of the CDR3 is TGCAGCGTTTTGGGACTAGCGGGAGAAACAGATACGCAGTATTTT.